The 17 T cell receptor beta chains presented below share a single source sample, sequenced in a study of cytomegalovirus exposure and HLA in healthy donors. Using immunoSEQ multiplex PCR, the repertoire was profiled, and TCRdb retains in-frame clones only, with some absent. Counted here are tens of thousands of clones, 94% occurring once; the ten biggest clones make up around 0.65%. Sequencing was done on a sample of PBMCs. The receptors come from a woman between 18 and 29 years old in good health and CMV-seronegative.

The genes are TRBV27 and TRBJ2-7; 12 nucleotides match TRBD2. The CDR3 length is 16 residues. V was pared by 4 bases and J by 4 bases, with 8 bases of the junction left unmatched. CDR1 and CDR2 (germline): MNHEY, SMNVEV (reference sequence). CDR3 region: CASSSVRLAGEYEQYF. The CDR3 DNA sequence: TGTGCCAGCAGTTCGGTCAGACTAGCGGGGGAGTACGAGCAGTACTTC.

The chain couples TRBV28 to TRBJ2-1; 9 bases are shared with TRBD1. V gave up 5 bases and J gave up 7 bases; unmatched junction bases: 9. CDR1 and CDR2 from the germline V gene are MDHEN and SYDVKM. CDR3 length: 15 residues. The DNA for the CDR3 is TGTGCCAGCAGTGGGGGGACAGGGAGACTGAATGAGCAGTTCTTC. Translation: CASSGGTGRLNEQFF.

The chain couples TRBV18 to TRBJ1-6; unclear D gene. Germline CDR1 and CDR2: KGHSH and LQKENI. CDR3 length: 18 residues. V dropped 3 bases and J dropped 0 bases, with 15 bases sitting between them. Here the CDR3 DNA reads TGTGCCAGCTCACCCCTGGCAGATACCAGCTCCTATAATTCACCCCTCCACTTT. Translating it yields CASSPLADTSSYNSPLHF.

J is TRBJ2-3 and V is TRBV29-1, with a weak D call TRBD1 (5 bases). Between the trimmed V and J ends, which lost 5 bases and 3 bases, there was a span of 18 bases. The CDR3 sequence is 15 residues long. Per the germline V gene, CDR1 is SQVTM and CDR2 is ANQGSEA. CDR3 residues: CSVTIGVSRTDTQYF. CDR3 bases: TGCAGCGTTACCATAGGGGTTAGTAGGACAGATACGCAGTATTTT.

This chain links TRBV7-8 with TRBJ1-3; the match to TRBD1 covers 7 bases. Trimming removed 1 base from V and 4 bases from J; junction bases left unmatched: 1. The CDR3 is made up of 14 amino acids. CDR1 is SGHVS, CDR2 FQNEAQ, per germline. CDR3 sequence (DNA): TGTGCCAGCAGCTTAGGGACAGGAGGAAACACCATATATTTT. This encodes CASSLGTGGNTIYF.

The V and J genes are TRBV4-3 and TRBJ1-4; 7 positions agree with TRBD1. The CDR3 consists of 14 residues. After removal of 5 bases from V and 5 bases from J, the junction contained 5 bases not matched to a gene. Germline assignment: CDR1 LGHNA and CDR2 YSLEER. The CDR3 is CASSDRAHNEKLFF. CDR3 DNA: TGCGCCAGCAGCGACAGGGCGCACAATGAAAAACTGTTTTTT.

The CDR3 DNA follows: TGTGCCTGGAGTGAGAGGGACAATCAGCCCCAGCATTTT. Translating gives CAWSERDNQPQHF. The J gene is TRBJ1-5, the V gene TRBV30; unclear D gene. The germline V gene has CDR1 GTSNPN and CDR2 SVGIG (reference sequence). The CDR3 sequence is 13 residues long. Trimming stripped 1 base from V and 3 bases from J, with 7 bases between. Full variable domain (missing parts from reference TRBV30 and TRBJ1-5): SQTIHQWPATLVQPVGSPLSLECTVEGTSNPNLYWYRQAAGRGLQLLFYSVGIGQISSEVPQNLSASRPQDRQFILSSKKLLLSDSGFYLCAWSERDNQPQHFGDGTRLSIL.

The chain combines TRBV14 with TRBJ2-3, with unresolved D. CDR3 size: 13 residues. The germline V gene has CDR1 SGHDN and CDR2 FVKESK. V lost 0 bases to trimming and J lost 6 bases, with 7 bases between them. This CDR3 reads CASSQEVADTQYF. DNA for the CDR3: TGTGCCAGCAGCCAAGAAGTGGCCGATACGCAGTATTTT.

This chain uses TRBV28 with TRBJ2-2, with D possibly TRBD1 on 8 matching bases. Germline assignment: CDR1 MDHEN and CDR2 SYDVKM. The length of the CDR3 is 16 residues. V was shortened by 2 bases and J by 2 bases, with 12 bases between the two germline ends. The CDR3 reads CASSLHRGGNTGELFF. The CDR3 bases are TGTGCCAGCAGTTTACACAGGGGGGGAAACACCGGGGAGCTGTTTTTT.

The J gene is TRBJ1-5, the V gene TRBV6-1; D not certain. Germline CDR1 is MNHNS and CDR2 is SASEGT. CDR3 length equals 15 residues. Trimming cost V 6 bases and J 3 bases, with 15 bases left between them. CDR3 bases: TGTGCCAGCAGGGGCGGACGGGGTCTCAATCAGCCCCAGCATTTT. This codes for CASRGGRGLNQPQHF.

The J gene is TRBJ1-4, the V gene TRBV28; D not resolved. The CDR3 is made up of 15 amino acids. Trimming took off 3 bases at V and 3 bases at J, with 11 bases between the two ends. Germline V gene lookup returns CDR1 MDHEN and CDR2 SYDVKM. The CDR3, as DNA: TGTGCCAGCAGTTTGCCGCCAGGCTCTAATGAAAAACTGTTTTTT. Protein sequence: CASSLPPGSNEKLFF. Using reference TRBV28 and TRBJ1-4 for the parts outside the CDR3, the full variable domain is DVKVTQSSRYLVKRTGEKVFLECVQDMDHENMFWYRQDPGLGLRLIYFSYDVKMKEKGDIPEGYSVSREKKERFSLILESASTNQTSMYLCASSLPPGSNEKLFFGSGTQLSVL.

This chain uses TRBV27 with TRBJ1-1; D is uncertain. Trimming cost V 3 bases and J 2 bases, with 10 bases left between them. The V gene's germline CDR1 is MNHEY and CDR2 SMNVEV (reference sequence). This CDR3 comprises 14 residues. CDR3 nucleotide sequence: TGTGCCAGCAGTTTTGAGAGGGCTAACACTGAAGCTTTCTTT. It translates to CASSFERANTEAFF.

V gene TRBV5-1 combines with J gene TRBJ2-7, with 9 positions matching TRBD1. The CDR3 consists of 16 residues. Germline V CDR1 and CDR2: SGHRS, YFSETQ. With 1 base clipped from V and 5 bases from J, the junction kept 10 bases outside the gene matches. The CDR3 loop reads CASSLISGTGNHEQYF. In nucleotides, the CDR3 is TGCGCCAGCAGCTTGATTTCAGGGACAGGGAACCACGAGCAGTACTTC.

CDR3 in amino acids: CASSEHWTAAAGYTF. CDR3 nucleotide sequence: TGTGCCAGCAGTGAACATTGGACCGCAGCGGCTGGCTACACCTTC. The chain recombines TRBV6-1 with TRBJ1-2; no reliable D call. The germline V gene encodes CDR1 MNHNS and CDR2 SASEGT. Trimming removed 2 bases at V and 7 bases at J, with 17 bases between. The CDR3 is 15 residues long.

The chain employs TRBV7-2 and TRBJ1-5, with D tentatively TRBD1 (5 bases). V was trimmed by 5 bases and J by 3 bases, leaving 14 bases between them. This CDR3 region has 15 residues. The germline V gene encodes CDR1 SGHTA and CDR2 FQGNSA. The CDR3: CASSGMGGSNQPQHF. The CDR3 coding sequence is TGTGCCAGCAGCGGGATGGGGGGGTCCAATCAGCCCCAGCATTTT.

The CDR3 nucleotides read TGTGCCAGCAGTTACTCCCTTGAGGTTAGCACAGATACGCAGTATTTT. Translation: CASSYSLEVSTDTQYF. The rearrangement uses TRBV6-6 and TRBJ2-3; D is unclear. The CDR3 length is 16 residues. Trimming removed 0 bases at V and 0 bases at J, with 10 bases between. Germline values: CDR1 MNHNY, CDR2 SVGAGI (reference sequence).

V and J are TRBV6-1 and TRBJ2-7; TRBD1 agrees at 8 bases. This CDR3 region has 18 residues. CDR1 is MNHNS, CDR2 SASEGT, per germline. V dropped 2 bases and J dropped 4; count of bases not matched to a gene: 16. CDR3 sequence: CASSELGVGQGIRYEQYF. The DNA for the CDR3 is TGTGCCAGCAGTGAACTGGGGGTAGGACAGGGAATCAGGTACGAGCAGTACTTC.